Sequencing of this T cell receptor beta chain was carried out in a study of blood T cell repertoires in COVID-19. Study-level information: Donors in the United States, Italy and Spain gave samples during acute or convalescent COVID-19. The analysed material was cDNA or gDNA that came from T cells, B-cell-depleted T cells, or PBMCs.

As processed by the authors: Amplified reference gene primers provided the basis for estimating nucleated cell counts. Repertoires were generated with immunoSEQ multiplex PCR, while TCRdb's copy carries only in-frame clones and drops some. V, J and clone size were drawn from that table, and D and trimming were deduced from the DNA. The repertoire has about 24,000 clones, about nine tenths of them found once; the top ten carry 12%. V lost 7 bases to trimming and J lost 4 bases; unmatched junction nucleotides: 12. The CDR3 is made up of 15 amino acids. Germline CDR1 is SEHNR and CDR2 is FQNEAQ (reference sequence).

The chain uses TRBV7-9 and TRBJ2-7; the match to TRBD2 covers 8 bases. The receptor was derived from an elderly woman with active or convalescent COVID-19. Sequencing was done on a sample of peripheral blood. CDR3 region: CASKDPGLGGYEQYF. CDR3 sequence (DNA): TGTGCCAGCAAGGATCCGGGACTAGGGGGATACGAGCAGTACTTC.